Listed here is a single TCR beta chain. The table lists this clonotype with a few counts. The clone's antigen remains unknown. Qualities for individual bases were not recorded, and no much larger clone is one base off. According to the study, the label for this sample's time point signals: 45 to 55 days after influenza vaccine administration. The data were taken from a study of response to subunit inactivated influenza vaccine (dated by TCRdb to the late 2010s). General notes on the study: The study used deep quantitative T cell receptor repertoire profiling to track responses to a trivalent subunit inactivated influenza vaccine. General study outcomes and caveats: It was suggested by the authors that each seasonal influenza vaccination may recruit only a limited number of new T cells.

Library preparation was by RT-PCR. The sequencer listed for this sample is Illumina HiSeq 2500. TCRdb cleaned the public reads at Q25 with fastp, built clones with MiXCR and kept in-frame beta chains. Rows merge per CDR3 protein into single entries with the most common DNA and genes. The sample includes 500,000 or so distinct CDR3 sequences, with 10% to 11% observed a single time. Of the sample, approximately 12% is held by the ten largest clones. In the germline V gene, CDR1 corresponds to SGHRS and CDR2 to YFSETQ. V was cut back by 10 bases and J by 0 bases, leaving a gap of 13 bases between them. The CDR3 starts with the cysteine, ends with the phenylalanine, and has 13 residues. Of the read, only the CDR3 DNA is kept; its 39 bases are in frame from base 1.

Sample: PBMCs from blood, taken more than 35 days after vaccination. Recombination linked TRBV5-1 to TRBJ1-2; perhaps TRBD1 is the D gene, with 6 bases matching. This receptor was identified in a man in his forties or fifties who received an inactivated influenza vaccine. Donor details come from another sample of the same person, matched by shared clones. The CDR3 here reads CAWRTDPNYGYTF. The sequenced DNA: TGCGCCTGGAGGACAGATCCTAACTATGGCTACACCTTC. Full variable domain (CDR3 extended with the reference TRBV5-1 and TRBJ1-2 proteins): KAGVTQTPRYLIKTRGQQVTLSCSPISGHRSVSWYQQTPGQGLQFLFEYFSETQRNKGNFPGRFSGRQFSNSRSEMNVSTLELGDSALYLCAWRTDPNYGYTFGSGTRLTVV.